These 9 T cell receptor beta chains came from one sample sequenced in a study of regulatory T cells in long-lasting Graves disease. As for time point: persistent/refractory GD, antithyroid drugs over 5 years with positive TRAb. PBMC-derived RNA was used for the TCR library. For TCR beta, libraries came from iRepertoire HTBI primers and Arm-PCR of CDR3 regions. TCRdb re-called the multiplex PCR reads through MiXCR, storing one row per CDR3 protein. The repertoire consists of roughly 300,000 distinct CDR3 sequences, with about 18% occurring once and the leading ten covering just under 30%. The material was peripheral blood mononuclear cells (PBMCs), obtained when the disease was refractory, from a patient treated with antithyroid drugs. The receptors shown here come from a female donor with Graves disease.

This clonotype showed up many times. The chain couples TRBV28 to TRBJ1-4; 8 bases are a match to TRBD1. This CDR3 is built from 17 residues. Germline V CDR1 and CDR2: MDHEN, SYDVKM. V lost 6 bases to trimming and J lost 8 bases; unmatched junction nucleotides: 17. The CDR3, as DNA: TGTGCCAGCAGCCCACGGGTTCGAGGACAGGGTCGAGAAAAACTGTTTTTT. As protein: CASSPRVRGQGREKLFF.

This clonotype was observed at least ten times. The chain links TRBV20-1 to TRBJ2-4, with 7 bases fitting TRBD2. V dropped 0 bases and J dropped 4; count of bases not matched to a gene: 9. The CDR3 loop spans 16 amino acids. The V gene's germline CDR1 is DFQATT and CDR2 SNEGSKA (reference sequence). The CDR3 nucleotides are TGCAGTGCTAGAGATCCCAGCGGGGACTCAAAAAACATTCAGTACTTC. Its protein product is CSARDPSGDSKNIQYF.

This clonotype was observed a few times. The chain recombines TRBV10-2 with TRBJ2-2; maybe TRBD2 (6 bases). CDR1 and CDR2 from the germline V gene are WSHSY and SAAADI. CDR3 length equals 14 residues. V was pared by 6 bases and J by 1 base, with 9 bases between. For the CDR3, the DNA is TGCGCCAGCAGGCTAGCGTGGAACACCGGGGAGCTGTTTTTT. It codes for CASRLAWNTGELFF.

The chain is built from TRBV7-3 and TRBJ1-6; a possible D gene is TRBD1 (6 bases). Per germline, CDR1 SGHTA and CDR2 FQGTGA. The CDR3 contains 15 residues. V lost 5 bases and J 11 bases, leaving 19 bases between the germline ends. In DNA, the CDR3 is TGTGCCAGCAGCCTACAAGGGGGAAGTAAGGCACCCCTCCACTTT. Encoded protein: CASSLQGGSKAPLHF. Full variable domain (missing parts from reference TRBV7-3 and TRBJ1-6): GAGVSQTPSNKVTEKGKYVELRCDPISGHTALYWYRQSLGQGPEFLIYFQGTGAADDSGLPNDRFFAVRPEGSVSTLKIQRTERGDSAVYLCASSLQGGSKAPLHFGNGTRLTVT.

This clonotype was seen ten or more times. The chain carries TRBV11-2 and TRBJ2-7; weak D call: TRBD1 (6 bases). CDR1 and CDR2 from the germline V gene are SGHAT and FQNNGV. There are 15 residues in the CDR3. Trimming removed 2 bases at V and 4 bases at J, with 15 bases between. CDR3 protein: CASSLSLGALYEQYF. The CDR3, as DNA: TGTGCCAGCAGCTTATCTCTGGGGGCCCTTTACGAGCAGTACTTC. Drawing the rest from reference TRBV11-2 and TRBJ2-7, the complete variable domain is EAGVAQSPRYKIIEKRQSVAFWCNPISGHATLYWYQQILGQGPKLLIQFQNNGVVDDSQLPKDRFSAERLKGVDSTLKIQPAKLEDSAVYLCASSLSLGALYEQYFGPGTRLTVT.

The chain couples TRBV9 to TRBJ2-7; 12 bases fit TRBD2. The CDR3 extends over 14 amino acids. Germline assignment: CDR1 SGDLS and CDR2 YYNGEE. J gave up 3 bases and V 2 bases, and 0 bases lay outside the gene matches. CDR3 loop: CASSVTSGGYEQYF. The CDR3 nucleotides read TGTGCCAGCAGCGTGACTAGCGGGGGCTACGAGCAGTACTTC.

This clonotype was detected a few times. The chain couples TRBV12-3 or TRBV12-4 to TRBJ2-2; D uncertain. The CDR3 covers 14 residues. Trimming took 5 bases from V and 6 from J, leaving 13 bases between them. The CDR3 nucleotides are TGTGCCAGCAGTGGCTGGAGACGGGCCGGGGAGCTGTTTTTT. It codes for CASSGWRRAGELFF.

This clonotype was recorded at least ten times. This chain connects TRBV28 to TRBJ2-5, with D perhaps TRBD2 (5 bases). V was clipped by 5 bases and J by 2 bases, with 15 bases between them. CDR1 and CDR2 from the germline V gene are MDHEN and SYDVKM. This CDR3 spans 15 amino acids. The CDR3 region has the DNA TGTGCCAGCAGTCTAAGAGCCGACTATCAAGAGACCCAGTACTTC. This translates into CASSLRADYQETQYF.

In its sample, this clonotype was seen many times. The J gene is TRBJ2-7, the V gene TRBV11-2; D might be TRBD2 (5 bases). Germline V gene data show CDR1 as SGHAT and CDR2 as FQNNGV. Deletions cut 3 bases from V and 5 bases from J, with 20 bases between. The CDR3 is 16 amino acids. CDR3 in amino acids: CASSFRGADLRDEQYF. CDR3 sequence (DNA): TGTGCCAGCAGCTTTAGAGGAGCGGACCTTCGGGACGAGCAGTACTTC.